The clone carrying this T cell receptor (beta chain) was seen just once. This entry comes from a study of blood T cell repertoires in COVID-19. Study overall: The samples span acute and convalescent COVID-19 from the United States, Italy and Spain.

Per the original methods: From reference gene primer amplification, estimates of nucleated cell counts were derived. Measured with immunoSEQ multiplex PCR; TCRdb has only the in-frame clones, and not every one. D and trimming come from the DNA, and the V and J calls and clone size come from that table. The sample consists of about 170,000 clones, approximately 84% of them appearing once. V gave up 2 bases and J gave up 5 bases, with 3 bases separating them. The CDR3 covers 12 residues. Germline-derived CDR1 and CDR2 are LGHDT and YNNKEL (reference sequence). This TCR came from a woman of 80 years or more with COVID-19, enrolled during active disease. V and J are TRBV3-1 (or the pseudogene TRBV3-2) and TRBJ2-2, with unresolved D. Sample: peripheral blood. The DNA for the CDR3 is TGTGCCAGCAGCCAATCAACCGGGGAGCTGTTTTTT. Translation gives CASSQSTGELFF.